This T cell receptor beta chain was observed in a study of blood T cells in healthy people across ages. Study-wide findings and caveats: Measured against age, TCR beta diversity per million T cells decreased in a roughly linear manner. Diversity figures based on one million T cells were deemed too low.

This clonotype was picked up a small number of times. Its antigen is not identified. Next came a second PCR, run for about 7 to 12 cycles, which used a sample-barcoded 5' primer along with a J-beta primer mix. TCRdb independently ran MiXCR on the 5' RACE reads; one entry per CDR3 protein. The sample carries fewer than 800,000 distinct CDR3 sequences, 25% recorded once. This CDR3 has 12 amino acids. V gave up 5 bases and J gave up 9 bases, with 10 bases separating them. The germline CDR1 and CDR2 sequences are PRHDT and FYEKMQ (reference sequence). The same sample was also used in a study of T cells of mothers and their children. That study adds: All donors were healthy and Caucasian; they were a few mothers and their six children. Biologically related mothers and children overlapped slightly more than unrelated pairs, a non-significant difference.

This clonotype originated in a boy aged 5-17 years in good health. The V gene is TRBV13, the J gene TRBJ2-2; D is perhaps TRBD1 (5 bases). The sequencing input was blood. The CDR3 region is CASSETARELFF. The CDR3 nucleotides read TGTGCCAGCAGCGAGACAGCCCGGGAGCTGTTTTTT. The full variable domain, rest sourced from reference TRBV13 and TRBJ2-2, is AAGVIQSPRHLIKEKRETATLKCYPIPRHDTVYWYQQGPGQDPQFLISFYEKMQSDKGSIPDRFSAQQFSDYHSELNMSSLELGDSALYFCASSETARELFFGEGSRLTVL.